Following are 10 T cell receptor beta chains from one sample sequenced in a study of T and B cells in COVID-19 patients. Blood genomic DNA input for TRB amplification was roughly 250-500 ng. Multiplex PCR with BIOMED2 TRB-A/B primer pools amplified TRB rearrangements. A single record per CDR3 protein comes from TCRdb applying MiXCR to the multiplex PCR reads. Of roughly 15,000 distinct CDR3 sequences listed, approximately 30% are singletons. The sample comprised blood. The receptors stem from a human donor who had recovered from COVID-19.

The V gene is TRBV4-1, the J gene TRBJ2-7; D gene uncertain. The CDR3 sequence is 13 residues long. V lost 0 bases, J lost 3 bases, and 6 bases lay in between. Germline V lookup: CDR1 MGHRA, CDR2 YSYEKL. The CDR3 sequence: CASSQDSGYEQYF. The CDR3 DNA reads as TGCGCCAGCAGCCAAGATTCAGGCTACGAGCAGTACTTC.

The chain is built from TRBV6-2 or TRBV6-3 and TRBJ1-2; tentative D call: TRBD1 (6 bases). The CDR3 covers 13 residues. Germline loops: CDR1 MNHEY, CDR2 SVGEGT. Trimming removed 5 bases from V and 5 bases from J, with 12 bases in between. The CDR3 region has the DNA TGTGCCAGCAGTACCGGGACACATTATGGCTACACCTTC. Translation gives CASSTGTHYGYTF.

This clonotype is categorized as medium-sized. The chain combines TRBV29-1 with TRBJ2-7, with D unclear. Germline loops: CDR1 SQVTM, CDR2 ANQGSEA. The CDR3 loop spans 12 amino acids. The V and J ends lost 6 bases and 6 bases respectively, with 15 bases between them. The CDR3 sequence is CSVVWLGSEQYF. DNA of the CDR3: TGCAGCGTCGTTTGGTTGGGAAGCGAGCAGTACTTC.

This clonotype was found a few times. The V call is TRBV6-1, the J call TRBJ1-2; no clear D. The CDR3 is made up of 11 amino acids. The V gene lost 7 bases and the J gene lost 4 bases, with 7 bases spanning the gap. CDR1 is MNHNS and CDR2 is SASEGT in the germline V gene. CDR3 bases: TGTGCCAGCACCCTGACCTATGGCTACACCTTC. Translation: CASTLTYGYTF.

The rearrangement links TRBV5-5 to TRBJ1-1; D remains ambiguous. With 2 bases removed from V and 1 base from J, the gap between germline ends came to 12 bases. The CDR3 runs 15 residues. Germline V gene data show CDR1 as SGHKS and CDR2 as YYEKEE (reference sequence). CDR3 nucleotides: TGTGCCAGCAGCTTTAGACACCTGCAGAACACTGAAGCTTTCTTT. This translates into CASSFRHLQNTEAFF.

V is TRBV7-6 and J is TRBJ2-7; 8 nucleotides align to TRBD1. CDR1 and CDR2 (germline): SGHVS, FNYEAQ. Trimming removed 1 base from V and 1 base from J; junction bases left unmatched: 9. The CDR3 is 17 residues long. The CDR3: CASSLVVTGVGSYEQYF. CDR3 bases: TGTGCCAGCAGCTTAGTGGTGACAGGGGTGGGATCCTACGAGCAGTACTTC.

This chain joins TRBV7-9 and TRBJ2-7; 7 positions agree with TRBD1. V shed 5 bases, J shed 1 base, and the junction held 5 bases outside the gene matches. Germline V gene data show CDR1 as SEHNR and CDR2 as FQNEAQ (reference sequence). The length of the CDR3 is 14 residues. CDR3 sequence (DNA): TGTGCCAGCAGCCCAGGGACAGTATCCTACGAGCAGTACTTC. It is translated as CASSPGTVSYEQYF.

The genes are TRBV28 and TRBJ2-3; D not certain. The CDR3 is made up of 11 amino acids. Looked up from germline, CDR1 is MDHEN and CDR2 is SYDVKM. V lost 4 bases, J lost 4 bases, and 3 bases lay in between. CDR3 loop: CASSWADTQYF. CDR3 nucleotides: TGTGCCAGCAGTTGGGCAGATACGCAGTATTTT.

This clonotype was counted between two and nine times. The chain links TRBV4-3 to TRBJ2-6; 11 bases are shared with TRBD1. V lost 5 bases to trimming and J lost 1 base; unmatched junction nucleotides: 10. The CDR3 loop spans 19 amino acids. The germline CDR1 and CDR2 sequences are LGHNA and YSLEER. The CDR3 DNA reads TGCGCCAGCAGCTACCATGTCGGACAGGGGGCATCTGGGGCCAACGTCCTGACTTTC. It is translated as CASSYHVGQGASGANVLTF.

This clonotype showed up just a few times. V and J are TRBV10-2 and TRBJ2-1; TRBD1 is a possible D gene (6 bases). Germline CDR1 is WSHSY and CDR2 is SAAADI. The CDR3 sequence is 12 residues long. With 5 bases removed from V and 9 bases from J, the gap between germline ends came to 11 bases. CDR3 coding DNA: TGCGCCAGCAGTTGGGACATTCTTGAGCAGTTCTTC. Protein: CASSWDILEQFF.